The 17 T cell receptor beta chains reported below all come from one sample, sequenced in a study of Graves' ophthalmopathy and Graves' hyperthyroidism. The authors amplified TCR beta CDR3 regions from RNA transcripts. Amplification began with first-round RT-PCR using HTBI primers, then second-round multiplex PCR was performed. TCRdb reanalysed the multiplex PCR reads using MiXCR and keeps one entry per CDR3 protein. This sample carries roughly 170,000 distinct CDR3 sequences, around two fifths of them seen once, and the ten largest clones take about 9.5%. Input material: peripheral blood. These receptors originate from a young man with Graves' ophthalmopathy.

This clonotype occurred many times. The V and J genes are TRBV24-1 and TRBJ2-7; 7 bases agree with TRBD1. Trimming at V came to 3 bases and at J to 6 bases, leaving 10 bases not matched to a gene. Germline loops: CDR1 KGHDR, CDR2 SFDVKD. The CDR3 sequence is 15 residues long. The CDR3 sequence: CATSDPKTGSGEQYF. The DNA for the CDR3 is TGTGCCACCAGTGATCCCAAGACAGGGTCGGGCGAGCAGTACTTC.

The chain joins TRBV29-1 to TRBJ2-2; TRBD1 matches 8 bases. The CDR3 runs to 15 residues. Trimming at V came to 4 bases and at J to 5 bases, leaving 9 bases not matched to a gene. The V gene's germline CDR1 is SQVTM and CDR2 ANQGSEA. Written as DNA, the CDR3 is TGCAGCGTTGGGTTCCAGGGGGCCAAGACCGGGGAGCTGTTTTTT. It is translated as CSVGFQGAKTGELFF.

This chain links TRBV30 with TRBJ1-2; D gene uncertain. Germline V gives CDR1 GTSNPN, CDR2 SVGIG (reference sequence). The CDR3 spans 13 residues. The germline V and J ends were trimmed by 1 base and 2 bases, with 8 bases remaining between them. CDR3 sequence reads: CAWSGRLNYGYTF. Written as DNA, the CDR3 is TGTGCCTGGAGTGGGAGACTCAACTATGGCTACACCTTC. The variable domain in full, completed from reference TRBV30 and TRBJ1-2, reads SQTIHQWPATLVQPVGSPLSLECTVEGTSNPNLYWYRQAAGRGLQLLFYSVGIGQISSEVPQNLSASRPQDRQFILSSKKLLLSDSGFYLCAWSGRLNYGYTFGSGTRLTVV.

The V gene is TRBV27, the J gene TRBJ2-5, with D unresolved. The CDR3 contains 15 residues. The V end was cut by 5 bases, the J end by 4 bases, with 17 bases between. Germline V gives CDR1 MNHEY, CDR2 SMNVEV (reference sequence). The DNA of the CDR3 is TGTGCCAGCAGTAGCCATCTCGCCCCAAGAGAGACCCAGTACTTC. Amino acid sequence: CASSSHLAPRETQYF.

The chain carries TRBV28 and TRBJ1-5, with a tentative D call TRBD1 (6 bases). Germline V lookup: CDR1 MDHEN, CDR2 SYDVKM. The V and J ends lost 6 bases and 3 bases respectively, with 18 bases between them. This CDR3 has 16 amino acids. This chain's CDR3 is CASSSGGRADNQPQHF. The CDR3 DNA follows: TGTGCCAGCAGCTCGGGGGGGCGCGCGGACAATCAGCCCCAGCATTTT.

This clonotype was observed many times. The rearrangement joins TRBV6-5 to TRBJ2-7, with 9 nucleotides matching TRBD1. J lost 5 bases, V lost 7 bases, and 6 bases had no gene match. The CDR3 sequence is 13 residues long. Germline V CDR1 and CDR2: MNHEY, SVGAGI. CDR3 amino acids: CASKSTGGNEQYF. DNA for the CDR3: TGTGCCAGCAAGTCGACAGGGGGGAACGAGCAGTACTTC.

This sequence joins TRBV6-1 and TRBJ1-5; D not certain. CDR3 length equals 15 residues. Germline loops: CDR1 MNHNS, CDR2 SASEGT. V was trimmed by 6 bases and J by 0 bases, leaving 12 bases between them. The CDR3 nucleotides read TGTGCCAGCAGAGCACTTGGGTATAGCAATCAGCCCCAGCATTTT. As protein: CASRALGYSNQPQHF.

J is TRBJ2-7 and V is TRBV11-2; D remains ambiguous. Germline-derived CDR1 and CDR2 are SGHAT and FQNNGV. This CDR3 has 13 residues. V was shortened by 0 bases and J by 3 bases, with 6 bases between the two germline ends. CDR3 DNA sequence: TGTGCCAGCAGCTTAGAGTTGTACTACGAGCAGTACTTC. Translation: CASSLELYYEQYF.

In its sample, this clonotype was seen many times. The CDR3 nucleotides read TGCAGTGCTAGAGATCCGGGCGGACAGGGAGAAGCAGAGACCCAGTACTTC. This gives the protein CSARDPGGQGEAETQYF. This chain uses TRBV20-1 with TRBJ2-5; 8 positions match TRBD1. The V gene's germline CDR1 is DFQATT and CDR2 SNEGSKA (reference sequence). The V segment lost 0 bases and the J segment 4 bases; nucleotides outside the gene matches: 13. The CDR3 is made up of 17 amino acids.

This chain links TRBV6-1 with TRBJ2-5; D is unclear. Germline V gene lookup returns CDR1 MNHNS and CDR2 SASEGT. The CDR3 extends over 13 amino acids. Between the trimmed V and J ends, which lost 5 bases and 2 bases, there was a span of 9 bases. The CDR3 bases are TGTGCCAGCAGTCGTCGACTGCAAGAGACCCAGTACTTC. Translated, it gives CASSRRLQETQYF.

The sample holds a few counts of this clonotype. This chain uses TRBV6-1 with TRBJ1-2; D perhaps matches TRBD1 (5 bases). The germline V gene has CDR1 MNHNS and CDR2 SASEGT. The CDR3 has 12 amino acids. The V gene lost 5 bases and the J gene lost 5 bases, with 9 bases spanning the gap. CDR3 nucleotide sequence: TGTGCCAGCAGTCGGGACGGTTATGGCTACACCTTC. Translated: CASSRDGYGYTF.

This clonotype has ten or more counts. The chain combines TRBV7-2 with TRBJ2-7, with 9 bases that match TRBD2. This CDR3 is built from 15 residues. The trim removed 4 bases at V and 2 bases at J, leaving 6 bases unmatched. CDR1 and CDR2 from the germline V gene are SGHTA and FQGNSA. The CDR3 DNA reads as TGTGCCAGCAGCTCACTAGCGGGTTTCCCCTACGAGCAGTACTTC. Amino acids: CASSSLAGFPYEQYF.

In its sample, this clonotype was seen a few times. The chain carries TRBV6-2 or TRBV6-3 and TRBJ1-2; TRBD1 aligns across 7 bases. The ends lost 5 bases at V and 2 bases at J; junction bases unmatched: 2. The germline V gene encodes CDR1 MNHEY and CDR2 SVGEGT. This CDR3 spans 13 amino acids. Written as DNA, the CDR3 is TGTGCCAGCAGTCGGACAGGAAACTATGGCTACACCTTC. Its protein product is CASSRTGNYGYTF.

This clonotype has a count of ten or more. The chain links TRBV11-3 to TRBJ2-5; D is ambiguous. In germline, CDR1 is SGHNT, CDR2 YENEEA. The V gene lost 8 bases and the J gene lost 5 bases, with 9 bases spanning the gap. This CDR3 has 11 residues. CDR3 sequence reads: CASGEGETQYF. The CDR3 DNA follows: TGTGCCAGCGGGGAAGGGGAGACCCAGTACTTC.

The chain employs TRBV12-3 or TRBV12-4 and TRBJ1-5; D may be TRBD1 (5 bases). The CDR3 covers 13 residues. V lost 5 bases, J lost 6 bases, and 11 bases lay in between. Written as DNA, the CDR3 is TGTGCCAGCAGTATTCGGGGCCCTCAGCCCCAGCATTTT. Its translation: CASSIRGPQPQHF.

The chain joins TRBV6-2 or TRBV6-3 to TRBJ2-7, with a possible D match to TRBD1 (6 bases). Between the trimmed V and J ends, which lost 0 bases and 5 bases, there was a span of 11 bases. This CDR3 region has 14 residues. The V gene's germline CDR1 is MNHEY and CDR2 SVGEGT. The CDR3 DNA reads as TGTGCCAGCAGTTACTCGACAGGTGTTGACGAGCAGTACTTC. Translating gives CASSYSTGVDEQYF.

This clonotype showed up just once. The chain is built from TRBV6-2 or TRBV6-3 and TRBJ1-1; 9 nucleotides align to TRBD1. Germline V gene sequence: CDR1 MNHEY, CDR2 SVGEGT. The CDR3 spans 16 residues. V gave up 7 bases and J gave up 5 bases; unmatched junction bases: 14. DNA for the CDR3: TGTGCCAGCACAAGAGCCTCCGGGACAGGGCGGACTGAAGCTTTCTTT. Protein sequence: CASTRASGTGRTEAFF.